The 10 T cell receptor beta chains listed next were all sequenced from one sample in a study of spatial heterogeneity in lung cancer. Whole-study findings and limits: Within tumors, counts of expanded alpha and beta TCRs tracked tumor mutation counts.

No antigen is known for these receptors. Documented time point: sample taken at primary tumor resection. MiXCR, applied by TCRdb to the 5' RACE reads, yields one record per CDR3 protein. Among roughly 10,000 distinct CDR3 sequences listed, 6.5% to 9.5% were seen once. The sample consisted of lung tumor tissue, taken at surgery. The receptors shown here come from a male donor with early-stage non-small cell lung cancer.

This clonotype was detected many times. The chain couples TRBV4-1 to TRBJ2-5; 9 nucleotides line up with TRBD2. CDR3 size: 16 residues. Trimming removed 1 base from V and 5 bases from J; junction bases left unmatched: 8. In germline, CDR1 is MGHRA, CDR2 YSYEKL. The CDR3 spells CASSQGFAGGAETQYF. CDR3 nucleotides: TGCGCCAGCAGCCAAGGGTTTGCGGGGGGGGCGGAGACCCAGTACTTC.

In its sample, this clonotype was seen many times. The chain joins TRBV6-5 to TRBJ2-5; maybe TRBD2 (5 bases). Per germline, CDR1 MNHEY and CDR2 SVGAGI. V was trimmed by 2 bases and J by 5 bases, leaving 21 bases between them. This CDR3 has 17 residues. CDR3: CASSYPASGISGETQYF. For the CDR3, the DNA is TGTGCCAGCAGTTACCCCGCGTCCGGGATATCGGGTGAGACCCAGTACTTC.

Many counts were recorded for this clonotype. J is TRBJ2-3 and V is TRBV11-3, with D perhaps TRBD1 or TRBD2 (6 bases each). CDR1 is SGHNT and CDR2 is YENEEA in the germline V gene. The V end was cut by 3 bases, the J end by 3 bases, with 10 bases between. CDR3 length: 14 residues. The CDR3 spells CASSFGGGTDTQYF. The CDR3 nucleotides read TGTGCCAGCAGCTTCGGAGGGGGTACAGATACGCAGTATTTT.

In this sample, this clonotype turned up many times. V and J are TRBV7-2 and TRBJ1-1; D uncertain. Germline V gene data show CDR1 as SGHTA and CDR2 as FQGNSA. V was clipped by 2 bases and J by 1 base, with 8 bases between them. The CDR3 has 14 residues. The CDR3 DNA reads TGTGCCAGCAGCTTAAGATTGCAGAACACTGAAGCTTTCTTT. Translated, it gives CASSLRLQNTEAFF.

This clonotype was seen repeatedly, ten times or more. The gene calls are TRBV2 and TRBJ2-7, with 10 bases aligning to TRBD1. The junction had 3 bases not matched to a gene; V was cut back by 10 bases and J by 6 bases. From germline, CDR1 is SNHLY and CDR2 FYNNEI. This CDR3 has 11 amino acids. This CDR3 is CATGQGGEQYF. The CDR3 DNA reads as TGTGCCACCGGACAGGGGGGCGAGCAGTACTTC.

This clonotype was found many times. The rearrangement joins TRBV20-1 to TRBJ2-3; 11 bases agree with TRBD2. CDR3 size: 14 residues. Per the germline V gene, CDR1 is DFQATT and CDR2 is SNEGSKA (reference sequence). The ends lost 6 bases at V and 5 bases at J; junction bases unmatched: 7. The CDR3 loop reads CSAHDLAGGDTQYF. The CDR3 coding sequence is TGCAGTGCCCATGATCTAGCGGGAGGAGATACGCAGTATTTT.

There are many counts of this clonotype. The chain combines TRBV11-2 with TRBJ2-1; TRBD1 matches 7 bases. The CDR3 is 16 amino acids. After removal of 3 bases from V and 4 bases from J, the junction contained 9 bases not matched to a gene. The V gene's germline CDR1 is SGHAT and CDR2 FQNNGV. The CDR3 region is CASSFNRDSDYNEQFF. Here the CDR3 DNA reads TGTGCCAGCAGCTTTAACCGGGACAGCGATTACAATGAGCAGTTCTTC. Variable domain in full (rest from reference TRBV11-2 and TRBJ2-1): EAGVAQSPRYKIIEKRQSVAFWCNPISGHATLYWYQQILGQGPKLLIQFQNNGVVDDSQLPKDRFSAERLKGVDSTLKIQPAKLEDSAVYLCASSFNRDSDYNEQFFGPGTRLTVL.

The sample holds many counts of this clonotype. The V call is TRBV4-3, the J call TRBJ2-2; 8 bases align to TRBD1. This CDR3 spans 16 amino acids. Looked up from germline, CDR1 is LGHNA and CDR2 is YSLEER. V trimming: 3 bases; J trimming: 5 bases; junction bases outside the gene matches: 8. Here the CDR3 DNA reads TGCGCCAGCAGCCAGCCCGGGACAGGAGGGACCGGGGAGCTGTTTTTT. This encodes CASSQPGTGGTGELFF.

The table lists this clonotype with many counts. V and J are TRBV7-2 and TRBJ2-5; D may be TRBD1 or TRBD2 (5 bases each). The length of the CDR3 is 14 residues. Germline lookup yields CDR1 SGHTA and CDR2 FQGNSA. V lost 0 bases and J 5 bases, leaving 10 bases between the germline ends. This chain's CDR3 is CASSLARGSETQYF. CDR3 in DNA: TGTGCCAGCAGCTTAGCCCGGGGCTCGGAGACCCAGTACTTC.

By sample share, this clonotype is medium-sized. This chain joins TRBV21-1 and TRBJ1-4. TRBV21-1 is a recognized pseudogene. The CDR3 runs to 15 residues. CDR3 amino acids: CASSKAESTNEKLFF. For the CDR3, the DNA is TGTGCCAGCAGCAAAGCAGAGTCAACTAATGAAAAACTGTTTTTT.